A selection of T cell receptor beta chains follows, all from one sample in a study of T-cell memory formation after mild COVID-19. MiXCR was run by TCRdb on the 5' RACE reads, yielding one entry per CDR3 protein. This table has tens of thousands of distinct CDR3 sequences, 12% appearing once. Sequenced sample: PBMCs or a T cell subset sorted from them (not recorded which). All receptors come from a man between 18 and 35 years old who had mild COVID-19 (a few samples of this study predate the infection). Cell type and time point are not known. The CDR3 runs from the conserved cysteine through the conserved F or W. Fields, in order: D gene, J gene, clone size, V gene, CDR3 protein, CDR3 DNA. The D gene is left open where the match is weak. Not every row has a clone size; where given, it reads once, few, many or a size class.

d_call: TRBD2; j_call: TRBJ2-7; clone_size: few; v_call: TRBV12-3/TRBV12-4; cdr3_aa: CASSWTFGLAGTSSGEQYF; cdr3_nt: TGTGCCAGCAGTTGGACATTCGGACTAGCGGGGACTTCATCAGGCGAGCAGTACTTC
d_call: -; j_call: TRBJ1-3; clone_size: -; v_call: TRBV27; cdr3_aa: CASSLLPGLSTIYF; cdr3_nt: TGTGCCAGCAGTTTATTACCAGGTCTCAGCACCATATATTTT
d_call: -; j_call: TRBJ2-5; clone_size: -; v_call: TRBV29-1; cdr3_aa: CSVEPLDSQETQYF; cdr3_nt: TGCAGCGTTGAGCCTTTAGACAGCCAAGAGACCCAGTACTTC
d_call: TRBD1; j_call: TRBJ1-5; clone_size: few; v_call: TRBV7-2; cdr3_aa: CASTLHRGNQPRHF; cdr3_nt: TGTGCCAGCACGCTACACAGGGGAAATCAGCCCCGGCATTTT
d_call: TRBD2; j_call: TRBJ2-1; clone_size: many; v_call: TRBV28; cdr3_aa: CASSPPPSGGTHEQFF; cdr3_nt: TGTGCCAGCAGTCCCCCCCCTAGCGGGGGGACCCATGAGCAGTTCTTC
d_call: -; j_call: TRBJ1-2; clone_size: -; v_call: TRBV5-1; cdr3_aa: CASSEPSRPSGYTF; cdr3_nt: TGCGCCAGCAGCGAGCCCTCGCGGCCCAGTGGCTACACCTTC
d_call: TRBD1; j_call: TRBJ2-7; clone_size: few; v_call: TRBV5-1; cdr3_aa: CASSTPGQDYEQYF; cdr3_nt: TGCGCCAGCAGCACCCCGGGACAGGACTACGAGCAGTACTTC
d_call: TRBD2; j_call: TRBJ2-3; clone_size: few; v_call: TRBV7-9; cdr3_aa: CASSLPPGLAGKGDTQYF; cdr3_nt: TGTGCCAGCAGCTTACCTCCGGGACTAGCGGGGAAGGGAGATACGCAGTATTTT
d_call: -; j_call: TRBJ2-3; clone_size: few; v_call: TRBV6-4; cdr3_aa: CASSAKGDGADTQYF; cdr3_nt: TGTGCCAGCAGTGCCAAAGGGGACGGGGCAGATACGCAGTATTTT
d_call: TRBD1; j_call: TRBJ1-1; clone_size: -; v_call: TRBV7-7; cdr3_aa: CASSPIGGQAPQAFF; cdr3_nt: TGTGCCAGCAGCCCAATTGGGGGACAGGCCCCCCAAGCTTTCTTT
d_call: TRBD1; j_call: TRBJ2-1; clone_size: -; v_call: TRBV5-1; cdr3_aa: CASSGPPTQGDRYNEQFF; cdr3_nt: TGCGCCAGCAGCGGACCGCCTACACAGGGGGACCGCTACAATGAGCAGTTCTTC
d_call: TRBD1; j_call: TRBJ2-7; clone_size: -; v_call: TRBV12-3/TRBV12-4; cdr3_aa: CASSYYGTGKYF; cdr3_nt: TGTGCCAGCAGTTATTATGGGACAGGAAAGTACTTC
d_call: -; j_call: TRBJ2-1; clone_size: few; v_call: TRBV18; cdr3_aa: CASSPDNEQFF; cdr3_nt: TGTGCCAGCTCACCTGACAATGAGCAGTTCTTC
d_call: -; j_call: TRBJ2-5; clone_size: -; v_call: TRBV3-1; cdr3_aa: CASSPGTQETQYF; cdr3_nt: TGTGCCAGCAGCCCGGGGACCCAAGAGACCCAGTACTTC
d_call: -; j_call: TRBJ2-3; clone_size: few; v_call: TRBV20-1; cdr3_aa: CSARYSLGTDTQYF; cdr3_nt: TGCAGTGCTAGGTACTCCTTGGGCACAGATACGCAGTATTTT
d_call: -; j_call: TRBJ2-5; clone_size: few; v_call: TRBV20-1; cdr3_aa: CSARDLLHRVSETQYF; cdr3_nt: TGCAGTGCTAGAGATCTCCTCCACAGGGTCTCGGAGACCCAGTACTTC
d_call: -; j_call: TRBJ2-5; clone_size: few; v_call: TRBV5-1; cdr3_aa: CASSLAGALSRRGETQYF; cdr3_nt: TGCGCCAGCAGCTTGGCCGGGGCGCTGTCGCGAAGAGGGGAGACCCAGTACTTC
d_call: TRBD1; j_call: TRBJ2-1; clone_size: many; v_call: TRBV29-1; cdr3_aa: CSVGTGGYNEQFF; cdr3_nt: TGCAGCGTTGGGACAGGGGGCTACAATGAGCAGTTCTTC
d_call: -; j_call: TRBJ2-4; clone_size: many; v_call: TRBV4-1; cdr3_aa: CASSQVGNIQYF; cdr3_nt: TGCGCCAGCAGCCAAGTCGGGAACATTCAGTACTTC
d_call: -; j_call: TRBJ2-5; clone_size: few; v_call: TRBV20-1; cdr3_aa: CSARGFVERETQYF; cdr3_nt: TGCAGTGCTAGAGGATTTGTAGAGCGAGAGACCCAGTACTTC
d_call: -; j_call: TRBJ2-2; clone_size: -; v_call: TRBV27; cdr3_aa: CASSLQGRVAGELFF; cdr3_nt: TGTGCCAGCAGTCTACAGGGAAGAGTGGCCGGGGAGCTGTTTTTT
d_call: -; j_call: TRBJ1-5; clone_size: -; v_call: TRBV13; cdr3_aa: CASSLWGQPQHF; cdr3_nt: TGTGCCAGCAGCCTGTGGGGCCAGCCCCAGCATTTT
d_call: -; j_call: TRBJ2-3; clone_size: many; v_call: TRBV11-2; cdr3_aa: CASSLLVDTQYF; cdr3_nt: TGTGCCAGCAGCCTCCTAGTAGATACGCAGTATTTT
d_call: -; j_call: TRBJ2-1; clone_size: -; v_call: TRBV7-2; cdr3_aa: CASSSWDNEQFF; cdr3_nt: TGTGCCAGCAGCTCTTGGGACAATGAGCAGTTCTTC
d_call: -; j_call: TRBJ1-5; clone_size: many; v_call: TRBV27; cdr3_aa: CASSPLQGIGQPQHF; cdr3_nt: TGTGCCAGCTCCCCACTACAGGGTATTGGTCAGCCCCAGCATTTT
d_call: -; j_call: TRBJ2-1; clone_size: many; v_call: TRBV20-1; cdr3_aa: CSASSVPYNEQFF; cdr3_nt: TGCAGTGCTTCTAGTGTCCCCTACAATGAGCAGTTCTTC
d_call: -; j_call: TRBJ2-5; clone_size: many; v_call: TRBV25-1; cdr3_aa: CASSPTGAGETQYF; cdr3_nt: TGTGCCAGCAGTCCCACGGGGGCGGGGGAGACCCAGTACTTC
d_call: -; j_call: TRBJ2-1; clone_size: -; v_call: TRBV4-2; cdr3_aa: CASSQEVWDEQFF; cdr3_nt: TGTGCCAGCAGCCAAGAGGTCTGGGATGAGCAGTTCTTC
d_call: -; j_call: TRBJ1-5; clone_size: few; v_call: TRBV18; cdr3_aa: CASSPTGNQPQHF; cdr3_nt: TGTGCCAGCTCACCAACCGGCAATCAGCCCCAGCATTTT
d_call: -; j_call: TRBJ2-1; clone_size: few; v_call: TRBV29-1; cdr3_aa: CSVEGGNEQFF; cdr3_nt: TGCAGCGTTGAGGGCGGGAATGAGCAGTTCTTC
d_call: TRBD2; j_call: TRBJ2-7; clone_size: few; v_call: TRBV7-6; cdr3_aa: CASSFTSGGAFEQYF; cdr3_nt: TGTGCCAGCAGCTTCACTAGCGGGGGGGCTTTCGAGCAGTACTTC
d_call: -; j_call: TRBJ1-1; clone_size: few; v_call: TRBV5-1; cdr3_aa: CASSARVENTEAFF; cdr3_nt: TGCGCCAGCAGTGCGAGGGTAGAGAACACTGAAGCTTTCTTT
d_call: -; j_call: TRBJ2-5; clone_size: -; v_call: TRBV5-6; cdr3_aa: CASSLGGRGDPETQYF; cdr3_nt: TGTGCCAGCAGCTTGGGAGGGCGAGGCGATCCAGAGACCCAGTACTTC
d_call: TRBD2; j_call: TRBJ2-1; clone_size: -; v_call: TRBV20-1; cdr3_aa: CSARRGGAREEQFF; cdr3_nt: TGCAGTGCTCGACGCGGGGGGGCCAGGGAGGAGCAGTTCTTC
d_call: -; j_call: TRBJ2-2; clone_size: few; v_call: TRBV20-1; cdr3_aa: CSARTITGELFF; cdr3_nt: TGCAGTGCTAGGACCATCACCGGGGAGCTGTTTTTT
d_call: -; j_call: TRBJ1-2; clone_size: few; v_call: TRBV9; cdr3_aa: CASSVSPTTYGYTF; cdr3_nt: TGTGCCAGCAGCGTATCCCCCACCACCTATGGCTACACCTTC
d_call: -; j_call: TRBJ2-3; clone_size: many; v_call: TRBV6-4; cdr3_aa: CASSQRDTDTQYF; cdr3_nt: TGTGCCAGCAGTCAAAGGGATACAGATACGCAGTATTTT
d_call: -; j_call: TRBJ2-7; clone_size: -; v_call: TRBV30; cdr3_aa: CAWIYGGGTGEQYF; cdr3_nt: TGTGCCTGGATCTACGGTGGGGGAACGGGCGAGCAGTACTTC
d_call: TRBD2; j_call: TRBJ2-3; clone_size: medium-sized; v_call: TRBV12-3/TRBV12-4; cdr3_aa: CASSYGGAGDTQYF; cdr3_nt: TGTGCCAGCAGTTACGGGGGGGCCGGAGATACGCAGTATTTT
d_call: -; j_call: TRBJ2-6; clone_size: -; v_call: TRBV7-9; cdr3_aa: CASADSSGANVLTF; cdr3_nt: TGTGCCAGCGCAGACAGCTCTGGGGCCAACGTCCTGACTTTC
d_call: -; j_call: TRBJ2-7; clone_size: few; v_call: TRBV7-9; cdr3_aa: CASSLGPGRYEQYF; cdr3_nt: TGTGCCAGCAGCTTAGGCCCAGGGCGTTACGAGCAGTACTTC
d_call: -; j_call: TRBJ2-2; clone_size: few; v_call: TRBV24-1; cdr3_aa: CATSDSRKPPGELFF; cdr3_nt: TGTGCCACCAGTGACTCCAGAAAACCCCCCGGGGAGCTGTTTTTT
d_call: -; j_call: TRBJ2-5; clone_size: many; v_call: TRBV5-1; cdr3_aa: CASSLGLRDRETQYF; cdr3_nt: TGCGCCAGCAGCTTGGGGCTTCGGGATCGGGAGACCCAGTACTTC
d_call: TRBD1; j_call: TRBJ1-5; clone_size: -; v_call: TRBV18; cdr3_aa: CASSPVPGQGPSQPQHF; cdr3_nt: TGTGCCAGCTCACCAGTCCCCGGACAGGGGCCTAGTCAGCCCCAGCATTTT
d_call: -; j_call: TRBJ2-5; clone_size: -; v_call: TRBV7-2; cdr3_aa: CASSLSKETQYF; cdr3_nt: TGTGCCAGCAGCTTATCCAAAGAGACCCAGTACTTC
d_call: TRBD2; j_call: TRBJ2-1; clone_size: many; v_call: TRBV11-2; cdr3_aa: CASSDWTSGGAKDEQFF; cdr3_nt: TGTGCCAGCAGCGACTGGACTAGCGGGGGGGCAAAAGATGAGCAGTTCTTC
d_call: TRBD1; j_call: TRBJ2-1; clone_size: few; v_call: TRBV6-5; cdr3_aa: CASSYSPGQAKYNEQFF; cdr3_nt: TGTGCCAGCAGTTACTCTCCCGGACAGGCTAAATACAATGAGCAGTTCTTC
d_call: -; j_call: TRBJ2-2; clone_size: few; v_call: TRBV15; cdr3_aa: CATSRSDPGELFF; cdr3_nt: TGTGCCACCAGTAGATCTGATCCCGGGGAGCTGTTTTTT
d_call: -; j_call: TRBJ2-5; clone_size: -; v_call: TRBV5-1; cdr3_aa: CASSLALGPATQETQYF; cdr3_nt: TGCGCCAGCAGCTTGGCACTAGGACCGGCGACACAAGAGACCCAGTACTTC
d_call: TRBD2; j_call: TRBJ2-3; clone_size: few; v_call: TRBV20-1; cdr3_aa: CSASGLAGGTDTQYF; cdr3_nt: TGCAGTGCTAGCGGACTAGCGGGGGGCACAGATACGCAGTATTTT
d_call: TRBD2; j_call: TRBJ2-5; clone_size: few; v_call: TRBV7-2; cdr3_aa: CASSRTSGGGWETQYF; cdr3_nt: TGTGCCAGCAGCCGGACTAGCGGTGGAGGGTGGGAGACCCAGTACTTC